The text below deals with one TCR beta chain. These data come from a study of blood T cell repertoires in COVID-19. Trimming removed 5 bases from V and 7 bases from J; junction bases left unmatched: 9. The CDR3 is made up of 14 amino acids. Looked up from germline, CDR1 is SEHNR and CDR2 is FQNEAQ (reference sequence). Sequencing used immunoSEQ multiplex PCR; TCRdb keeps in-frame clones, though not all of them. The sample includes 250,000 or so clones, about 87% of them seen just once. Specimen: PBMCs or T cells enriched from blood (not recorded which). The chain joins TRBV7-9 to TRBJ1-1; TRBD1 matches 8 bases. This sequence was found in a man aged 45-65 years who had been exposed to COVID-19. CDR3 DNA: TGTGCCAGCAGCCGTGACAGGGGAAGCGGTGAAGCTTTCTTT. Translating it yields CASSRDRGSGEAFF.